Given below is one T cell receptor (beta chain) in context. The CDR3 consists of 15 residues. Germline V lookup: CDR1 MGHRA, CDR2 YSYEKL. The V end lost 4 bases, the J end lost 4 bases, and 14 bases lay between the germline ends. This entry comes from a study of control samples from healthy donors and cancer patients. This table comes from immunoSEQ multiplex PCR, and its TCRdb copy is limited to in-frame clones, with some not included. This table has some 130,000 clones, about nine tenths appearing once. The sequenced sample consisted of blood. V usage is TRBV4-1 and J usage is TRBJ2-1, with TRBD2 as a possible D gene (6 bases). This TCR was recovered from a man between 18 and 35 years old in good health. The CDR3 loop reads CASSRDSRTYNEQFF. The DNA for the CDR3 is TGCGCCAGCAGCCGGGACTCACGAACGTACAATGAGCAGTTCTTC.